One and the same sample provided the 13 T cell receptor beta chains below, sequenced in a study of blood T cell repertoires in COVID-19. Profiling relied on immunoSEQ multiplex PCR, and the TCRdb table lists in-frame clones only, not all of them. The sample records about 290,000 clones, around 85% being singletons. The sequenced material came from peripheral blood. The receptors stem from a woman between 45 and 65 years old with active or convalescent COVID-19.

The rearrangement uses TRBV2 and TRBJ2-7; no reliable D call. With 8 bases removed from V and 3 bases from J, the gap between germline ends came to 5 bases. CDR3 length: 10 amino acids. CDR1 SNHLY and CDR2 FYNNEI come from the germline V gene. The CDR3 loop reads CASGNYEQYF. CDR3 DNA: TGTGCCAGCGGCAACTACGAGCAGTACTTC.

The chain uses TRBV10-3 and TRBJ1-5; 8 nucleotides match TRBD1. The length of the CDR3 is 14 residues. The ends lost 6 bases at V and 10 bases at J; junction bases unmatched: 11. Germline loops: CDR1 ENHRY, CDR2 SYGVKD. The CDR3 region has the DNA TGTGCCATCAGCCGACAGGGGAGGGCGGATCCCCAGCATTTT. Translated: CAISRQGRADPQHF.

In DNA form, the CDR3 reads TGTGCCAGCAGCCCGTACAGGGATAGGAGCAATCAGCCCCAGCATTTT. This encodes CASSPYRDRSNQPQHF. V usage is TRBV7-8 and J usage is TRBJ1-5, with D maybe TRBD1 (6 bases). CDR1 is SGHVS and CDR2 is FQNEAQ in the germline V gene. Trimming shortened V by 5 bases and J by 1 base, and 15 bases separated the two germline ends. This CDR3 spans 16 amino acids.

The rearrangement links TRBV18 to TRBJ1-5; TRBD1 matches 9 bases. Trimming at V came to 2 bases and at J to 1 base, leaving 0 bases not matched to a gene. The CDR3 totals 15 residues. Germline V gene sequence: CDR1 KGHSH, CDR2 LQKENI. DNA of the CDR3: TGTGCCAGCTCACCAGGGACAGGGAGCAATCAGCCCCAGCATTTT. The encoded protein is CASSPGTGSNQPQHF. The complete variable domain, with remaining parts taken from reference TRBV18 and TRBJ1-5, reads NAGVMQNPRHLVRRRGQEARLRCSPMKGHSHVYWYRQLPEEGLKFMVYLQKENIIDESGMPKERFSAEFPKEGPSILRIQQVVRGDSAAYFCASSPGTGSNQPQHFGDGTRLSIL.

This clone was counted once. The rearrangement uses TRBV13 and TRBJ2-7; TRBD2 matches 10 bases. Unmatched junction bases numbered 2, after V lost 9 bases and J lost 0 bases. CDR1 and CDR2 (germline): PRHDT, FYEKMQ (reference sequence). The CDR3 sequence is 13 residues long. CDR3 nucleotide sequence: TGTGCCAGTTCTAGCGGGGGCTCCTACGAGCAGTACTTC. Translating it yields CASSSGGSYEQYF.

CDR3 amino acids: CASSTTPTENSPLHF. DNA of the CDR3: TGTGCCAGCAGTACCACACCGACAGAAAATTCACCCCTCCACTTT. The chain links TRBV28 to TRBJ1-6, with D perhaps matching TRBD1 (5 bases). CDR3 length equals 15 residues. CDR1 is MDHEN, CDR2 SYDVKM, per germline. The V gene lost 5 bases and the J gene lost 7 bases, with 15 bases spanning the gap.

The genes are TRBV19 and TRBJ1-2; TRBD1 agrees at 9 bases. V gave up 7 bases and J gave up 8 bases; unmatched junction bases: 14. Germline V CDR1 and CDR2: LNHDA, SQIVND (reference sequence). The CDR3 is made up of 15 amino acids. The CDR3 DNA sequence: TGTGCCAGTACTCGCCGGGACAGGGAATCTTACGGCTACACCTTC. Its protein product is CASTRRDRESYGYTF.

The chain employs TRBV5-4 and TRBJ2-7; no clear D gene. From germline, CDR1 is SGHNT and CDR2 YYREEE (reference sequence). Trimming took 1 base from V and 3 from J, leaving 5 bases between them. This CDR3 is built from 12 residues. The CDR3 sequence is CASSLNYYEQYF. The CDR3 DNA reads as TGTGCCAGCAGCTTGAACTACTACGAGCAGTACTTC.

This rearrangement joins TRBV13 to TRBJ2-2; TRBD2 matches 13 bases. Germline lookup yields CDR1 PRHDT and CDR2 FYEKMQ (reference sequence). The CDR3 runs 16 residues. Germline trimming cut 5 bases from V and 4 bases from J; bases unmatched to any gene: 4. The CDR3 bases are TGTGCCAGCAGCCTGGGACTAGCGGGGCGCACCGGGGAGCTGTTTTTT. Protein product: CASSLGLAGRTGELFF.

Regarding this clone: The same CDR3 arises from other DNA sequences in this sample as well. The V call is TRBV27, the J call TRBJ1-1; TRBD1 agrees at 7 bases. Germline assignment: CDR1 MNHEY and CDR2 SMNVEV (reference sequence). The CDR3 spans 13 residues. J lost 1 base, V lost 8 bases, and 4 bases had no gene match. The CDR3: CASSWTGNTEAFF. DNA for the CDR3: TGTGCCAGCTCCTGGACAGGGAACACTGAAGCTTTCTTT.

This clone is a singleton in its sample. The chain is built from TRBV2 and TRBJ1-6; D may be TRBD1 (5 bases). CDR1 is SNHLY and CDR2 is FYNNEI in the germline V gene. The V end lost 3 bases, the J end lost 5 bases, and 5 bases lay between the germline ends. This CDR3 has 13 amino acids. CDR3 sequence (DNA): TGTGCCAGCAGTGACAGGGATAATTCACCCCTCCACTTT. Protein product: CASSDRDNSPLHF.

The CDR3 coding sequence is TGTGCCAGCAGCCGGGGTGGGAGTGGCTCCTACAATGAGCAGTTCTTC. Protein sequence: CASSRGGSGSYNEQFF. The rearrangement uses TRBV9 and TRBJ2-1; a possible D gene is TRBD2 (5 bases). Germline-derived CDR1 and CDR2 are SGDLS and YYNGEE. This CDR3 region has 16 residues. V was cut by 4 bases and J by 0 bases, with 14 bases left in between. The complete variable domain, with remaining parts taken from reference TRBV9 and TRBJ2-1, reads DSGVTQTPKHLITATGQRVTLRCSPRSGDLSVYWYQQSLDQGLQFLIQYYNGEERAKGNILERFSAQQFPDLHSELNLSSLELGDSALYFCASSRGGSGSYNEQFFGPGTRLTVL.

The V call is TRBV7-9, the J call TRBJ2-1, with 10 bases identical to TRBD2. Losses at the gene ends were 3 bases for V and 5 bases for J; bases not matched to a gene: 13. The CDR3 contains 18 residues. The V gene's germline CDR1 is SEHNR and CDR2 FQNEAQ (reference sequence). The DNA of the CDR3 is TGTGCCAGCAGCTTCGCCCCCCGACCTAGCGGGAGAGACAATGAGCAGTTCTTC. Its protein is CASSFAPRPSGRDNEQFF.